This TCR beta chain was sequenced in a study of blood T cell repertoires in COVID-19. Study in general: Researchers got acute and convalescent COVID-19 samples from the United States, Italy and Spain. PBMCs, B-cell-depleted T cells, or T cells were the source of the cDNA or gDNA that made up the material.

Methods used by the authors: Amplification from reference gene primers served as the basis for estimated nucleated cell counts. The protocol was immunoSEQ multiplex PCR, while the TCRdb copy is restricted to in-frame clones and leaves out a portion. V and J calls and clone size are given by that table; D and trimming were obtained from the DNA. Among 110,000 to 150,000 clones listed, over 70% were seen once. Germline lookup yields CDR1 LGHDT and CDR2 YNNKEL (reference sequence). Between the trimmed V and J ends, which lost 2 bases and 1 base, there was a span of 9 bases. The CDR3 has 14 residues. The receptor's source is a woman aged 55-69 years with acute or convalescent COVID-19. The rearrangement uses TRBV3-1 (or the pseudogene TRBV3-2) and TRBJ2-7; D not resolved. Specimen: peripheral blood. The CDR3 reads CASSQFSESYEQYF. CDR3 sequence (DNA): TGTGCCAGCAGCCAATTTTCGGAGTCCTACGAGCAGTACTTC.